Shown below are 29 T cell receptor beta chains from a single sample sequenced in a study of blood T cell repertoires in COVID-19. The data were produced by immunoSEQ multiplex PCR, yet TCRdb's version contains in-frame clones alone and is incomplete. Of some 380,000 clones listed, around 91% are singletons. The sequencing input was peripheral blood. All receptors derive from a man aged 18-30 years with active or convalescent COVID-19.

As for this clone: The sample carries other DNA sequences with the same CDR3. J is TRBJ1-5 and V is TRBV10-3; maybe TRBD1 (5 bases). The germline V gene has CDR1 ENHRY and CDR2 SYGVKD. The CDR3 length is 14 residues. V was trimmed by 3 bases and J by 4 bases, leaving 10 bases between them. The CDR3 loop is CAISERGGNQPQHF. The CDR3 DNA reads as TGTGCCATCAGTGAAAGGGGAGGGAATCAGCCCCAGCATTTT.

The chain combines TRBV6-5 with TRBJ1-1; TRBD1 matches 7 bases. The V and J ends lost 6 bases and 7 bases, in that order; junction bases with no gene match: 8. The CDR3 runs 13 residues. Germline V gives CDR1 MNHEY, CDR2 SVGAGI. The CDR3 is CASRIIQGVEAFF. The CDR3 nucleotides read TGTGCCAGCAGGATAATCCAGGGGGTTGAAGCTTTCTTT.

The sample holds one count of this clone. The gene calls are TRBV7-9 and TRBJ1-3; 8 bases agree with TRBD1. Germline CDR1 is SEHNR and CDR2 is FQNEAQ (reference sequence). V shed 5 bases, J shed 0 bases, and the junction held 0 bases outside the gene matches. This CDR3 is 14 amino acids long. CDR3 sequence: CASSTGGSGNTIYF. The DNA for the CDR3 is TGTGCCAGCAGCACAGGGGGCTCTGGAAACACCATATATTTT.

The V and J genes are TRBV6-2 or TRBV6-3 and TRBJ2-7, with 13 bases identical to TRBD2. V shed 4 bases, J shed 6 bases, and the junction held 12 bases outside the gene matches. CDR3 length: 17 amino acids. Per germline, CDR1 MNHEY and CDR2 SVGEGT. The CDR3: CASSFFTLAGGPGEQYF. The CDR3 region has the DNA TGTGCCAGCAGTTTTTTCACACTAGCGGGAGGGCCGGGCGAGCAGTACTTC.

The CDR3 is CASSWRPGQGSEKLFF. The CDR3 DNA reads as TGTGCCAGCAGCTGGAGGCCGGGACAGGGTAGCGAAAAACTGTTTTTT. This rearrangement joins TRBV5-6 to TRBJ1-4; 9 nucleotides align to TRBD1. J was trimmed by 8 bases and V by 3 bases; bases with no gene match: 11. There are 16 residues in the CDR3. Looked up from germline, CDR1 is SGHDT and CDR2 is YYEEEE.

Concerning this clone: One end of the junction varies from germline; a read error may be responsible. The rearrangement joins TRBV27 to TRBJ2-6; tentative D call: TRBD1 (5 bases). Germline V gene data show CDR1 as MNHEY and CDR2 as SMNVEV (reference sequence). The CDR3 has 20 amino acids. The CDR3 bases are TGTGCCAGCAGTTTAACCCCTCCAAGACCAGGCTACTCTGGGGCCAACGTGCTGACTTTC. It yields the protein CASSLTPPRPGYSGANVLTF.

This chain connects TRBV4-2 to TRBJ2-7, with a tentative D call TRBD1 (5 bases). The ends were cut back, 1 base at V and 6 bases at J, with 10 bases in the middle. The CDR3 loop spans 13 amino acids. CDR1 is LGHNA and CDR2 is YNFKEQ in the germline V gene. CDR3 sequence: CASSQVVGAEQYF. The CDR3 DNA is TGTGCCAGCAGCCAAGTGGTTGGGGCCGAGCAGTACTTC.

V usage is TRBV27 and J usage is TRBJ1-6; 8 bases align to TRBD1. V dropped 2 bases and J dropped 8; count of bases not matched to a gene: 11. Germline V gene data show CDR1 as MNHEY and CDR2 as SMNVEV (reference sequence). CDR3 size: 17 residues. CDR3 region: CASSLESRRGLYSPLHF. The CDR3 nucleotides read TGTGCCAGCAGTTTAGAATCCCGCAGGGGGCTGTATTCACCCCTCCACTTT.

The chain couples TRBV19 to TRBJ1-1; a possible D gene is TRBD1 (5 bases). V was cut by 6 bases and J by 0 bases, with 17 bases left in between. The germline V gene encodes CDR1 LNHDA and CDR2 SQIVND (reference sequence). CDR3 length: 16 residues. DNA for the CDR3: TGTGCCAGTAGCAACCCTGGGGCAGTAATGAACACTGAAGCTTTCTTT. This gives the protein CASSNPGAVMNTEAFF.

The gene calls are TRBV5-1 and TRBJ1-1, with 7 bases aligning to TRBD1. This CDR3 spans 17 amino acids. V gave up 3 bases and J gave up 2 bases; unmatched junction bases: 13. The germline V gene encodes CDR1 SGHRS and CDR2 YFSETQ. The CDR3 is CASSSTGTSYLNTEAFF. The CDR3 bases are TGCGCCAGCAGCTCGACAGGGACCTCCTACTTAAACACTGAAGCTTTCTTT.

The rearrangement joins TRBV28 to TRBJ1-4; 9 nucleotides agree with TRBD1. The CDR3 totals 15 residues. Germline CDR1 is MDHEN and CDR2 is SYDVKM. The V segment lost 2 bases and the J segment 7 bases; nucleotides outside the gene matches: 5. CDR3 DNA sequence: TGTGCCAGCAGTTTAGACAGGGGGTTCGGTGAAAAACTGTTTTTT. It codes for CASSLDRGFGEKLFF.

V gene TRBV11-2 combines with J gene TRBJ2-3; 7 positions agree with TRBD2. With 5 bases clipped from V and 11 bases from J, the junction kept 7 bases outside the gene matches. Germline CDR1 reads SGHAT; CDR2 reads FQNNGV. The CDR3 is 12 amino acids. The CDR3 protein is CASSSGTWGQYF. The CDR3 DNA follows: TGTGCCAGCAGCAGCGGGACTTGGGGGCAGTATTTT.

The V and J genes are TRBV7-9 and TRBJ2-2, with 8 bases identical to TRBD1. This CDR3 has 16 residues. Germline trimming cut 7 bases from V and 5 bases from J; bases unmatched to any gene: 12. Germline CDR1 is SEHNR and CDR2 is FQNEAQ (reference sequence). The CDR3 loop reads CASIPLTGAKTGELFF. The CDR3 DNA reads as TGTGCCAGCATCCCTCTGACAGGGGCAAAAACCGGGGAGCTGTTTTTT. Full variable domain (outside the CDR3, taken from reference TRBV7-9 and TRBJ2-2): DTGVSQNPRHKITKRGQNVTFRCDPISEHNRLYWYRQTLGQGPEFLTYFQNEAQLEKSRLLSDRFSAERPKGSFSTLEIQRTEQGDSAMYLCASIPLTGAKTGELFFGEGSRLTVL.

To note about this clone: Other nucleotide sequences in the sample specify the same CDR3. The chain links TRBV18 to TRBJ1-1; TRBD1 matches 10 bases. There are 14 residues in the CDR3. Germline lookup yields CDR1 KGHSH and CDR2 LQKENI. J was trimmed by 3 bases and V by 6 bases; bases with no gene match: 4. CDR3 sequence (DNA): TGTGCCAGCTCGCCGGGACAGGGGCACACTGAAGCTTTCTTT. This codes for CASSPGQGHTEAFF. Drawing the rest from reference TRBV18 and TRBJ1-1, the complete variable domain is NAGVMQNPRHLVRRRGQEARLRCSPMKGHSHVYWYRQLPEEGLKFMVYLQKENIIDESGMPKERFSAEFPKEGPSILRIQQVVRGDSAAYFCASSPGQGHTEAFFGQGTRLTVV.

The table lists this clone with a few counts. V gene TRBV19 combines with J gene TRBJ2-1, with 8 bases fitting TRBD1. This CDR3 has 16 amino acids. Trimming at V came to 5 bases and at J to 2 bases, leaving 8 bases not matched to a gene. Germline V gene lookup returns CDR1 LNHDA and CDR2 SQIVND (reference sequence). The CDR3 loop is CASSPRTGNAYNEQFF. CDR3 nucleotide sequence: TGTGCCAGTAGTCCTCGGACAGGGAATGCCTACAATGAGCAGTTCTTC.

The chain has TRBV4-2 and TRBJ2-2; 10 bases are shared with TRBD1. The CDR3 totals 17 residues. V shed 3 bases, J shed 2 bases, and the junction held 6 bases outside the gene matches. The V gene's germline CDR1 is LGHNA and CDR2 YNFKEQ. In DNA, the CDR3 is TGTGCCAGCAGCCATGACAGGGGGCTTATTAACACCGGGGAGCTGTTTTTT. As protein: CASSHDRGLINTGELFF.

The chain combines TRBV9 with TRBJ2-7; D is ambiguous. CDR3 length: 12 residues. Germline V lookup: CDR1 SGDLS, CDR2 YYNGEE. The germline V and J ends were trimmed by 4 bases and 5 bases, with 10 bases remaining between them. The CDR3 here is CASSSRSNEQYF. CDR3 bases: TGTGCCAGCAGCTCCCGCAGTAACGAGCAGTACTTC.

The V gene is TRBV7-9, the J gene TRBJ2-7, with TRBD1 identical over 11 bases. The CDR3 length is 15 residues. Per the germline V gene, CDR1 is SEHNR and CDR2 is FQNEAQ (reference sequence). After removal of 4 bases from V and 4 bases from J, the junction contained 6 bases not matched to a gene. The CDR3 here is CASSSPRDRGYEQYF. CDR3 DNA: TGTGCCAGCAGCTCCCCGAGGGACAGGGGGTACGAGCAGTACTTC.

This clone was counted a single time. The junction shows a germline mismatch at one end, possibly a read error. The chain has TRBV7-9 and TRBJ1-1; weak D call: TRBD1 (6 bases). This CDR3 is 14 amino acids long. From germline, CDR1 is SEHNR and CDR2 FQNEAQ (reference sequence). The DNA for the CDR3 is TGTGCCAGCAGTTTAGACAGGATGAACACTGAAGCTTTCTTT. Amino acids: CASSLDRMNTEAFF.

This sequence joins TRBV2 and TRBJ1-1; D is possibly TRBD1 (6 bases). Trimming cost V 4 bases and J 4 bases, with 16 bases left between them. The CDR3 spans 15 residues. Germline CDR1 is SNHLY and CDR2 is FYNNEI. The CDR3 region is CASSVSSGGLTEAFF. In nucleotides, the CDR3 is TGTGCCAGCAGTGTCTCTTCGGGGGGCCTCACTGAAGCTTTCTTT. Based on the CDR3 plus reference TRBV2 and TRBJ1-1, the full variable domain is EPEVTQTPSHQVTQMGQEVILRCVPISNHLYFYWYRQILGQKVEFLVSFYNNEISEKSEIFDDQFSVERPDGSNFTLKIRSTKLEDSAMYFCASSVSSGGLTEAFFGQGTRLTVV.

This clone occurred once. The chain couples TRBV28 to TRBJ1-5; D is perhaps TRBD1 (6 bases). V lost 6 bases and J 5 bases, leaving 14 bases between the germline ends. CDR1 and CDR2 from the germline V gene are MDHEN and SYDVKM. This CDR3 is 14 amino acids long. In nucleotides, the CDR3 is TGTGCCAGCAGCCAAACAGGGAATTATCAGCCCCAGCATTTT. Its translation: CASSQTGNYQPQHF.

The sample holds a few counts of this clone. The rearrangement uses TRBV7-6 and TRBJ1-2, with D unresolved. Deletions cut 5 bases from V and 0 bases from J, with 7 bases between. Germline loops: CDR1 SGHVS, CDR2 FNYEAQ. This CDR3 has 13 amino acids. The DNA for the CDR3 is TGTGCCAGCAGCCTGAGCCCTAACTATGGCTACACCTTC. Translated: CASSLSPNYGYTF.

A single count supports this clone. V is TRBV19 and J is TRBJ1-1, with no clear D. Germline CDR1 LNHDA, CDR2 SQIVND (reference sequence). Trimming pared 6 bases from V and 0 bases from J, leaving 11 bases between. CDR3 length equals 14 residues. The CDR3 DNA is TGTGCCAGTAGCTCCAGGTTCATGAACACTGAAGCTTTCTTT. This translates into CASSSRFMNTEAFF.

The chain links TRBV27 to TRBJ1-5; 8 nucleotides line up with TRBD1. V lost 5 bases to trimming and J lost 2 bases; unmatched junction nucleotides: 8. Germline V gene data show CDR1 as MNHEY and CDR2 as SMNVEV (reference sequence). The CDR3 has 16 residues. The CDR3 sequence is CASSPYSGGRNQPQHF. The DNA of the CDR3 is TGTGCCAGCAGTCCATATTCAGGGGGCCGCAATCAGCCCCAGCATTTT.

The rearrangement links TRBV12-3 or TRBV12-4 to TRBJ1-1; D unresolved. The ends were cut back, 5 bases at V and 4 bases at J, with 11 bases in the middle. The CDR3 totals 13 residues. CDR3 nucleotide sequence: TGTGCCAGCAGTGATGAGAGTTTCACTGAAGCTTTCTTT. Protein product: CASSDESFTEAFF.

The rearrangement links TRBV28 to TRBJ1-4; D is perhaps TRBD1 (5 bases). The CDR3 is 14 amino acids. CDR1 is MDHEN and CDR2 is SYDVKM in the germline V gene. Trimming pared 6 bases from V and 3 bases from J, leaving 11 bases between. CDR3 sequence (DNA): TGTGCCAGCAGGGAGGGGTGGTCTAATGAAAAACTGTTTTTT. It is translated as CASREGWSNEKLFF.

The gene calls are TRBV19 and TRBJ1-5; TRBD1 agrees at 7 bases. The CDR3 runs to 14 residues. The V and J ends lost 2 bases and 7 bases, in that order; junction bases with no gene match: 5. Germline lookup yields CDR1 LNHDA and CDR2 SQIVND (reference sequence). The CDR3 is CASSIIGGGQPQHF. In DNA form, the CDR3 reads TGTGCCAGTAGTATAATAGGGGGCGGGCAGCCCCAGCATTTT.

The V and J genes are TRBV15 and TRBJ2-1; perhaps TRBD1 as D (6 bases). Trimming cost V 4 bases and J 4 bases, with 14 bases left between them. This CDR3 is built from 15 residues. Germline V CDR1 and CDR2: LNHNV, YYDKDF (reference sequence). The CDR3: CATSIAPDRYNEQFF. Here the CDR3 DNA reads TGTGCCACCAGCATCGCGCCCGACAGGTACAATGAGCAGTTCTTC.

The chain carries TRBV6-5 and TRBJ2-7; 11 bases match TRBD2. The germline V gene has CDR1 MNHEY and CDR2 SVGAGI. The V segment lost 6 bases and the J segment 3 bases; nucleotides outside the gene matches: 1. This CDR3 has 13 residues. Written as DNA, the CDR3 is TGTGCCAGCAGACTAGCGGGGGACTACGAGCAGTACTTC. Protein product: CASRLAGDYEQYF.